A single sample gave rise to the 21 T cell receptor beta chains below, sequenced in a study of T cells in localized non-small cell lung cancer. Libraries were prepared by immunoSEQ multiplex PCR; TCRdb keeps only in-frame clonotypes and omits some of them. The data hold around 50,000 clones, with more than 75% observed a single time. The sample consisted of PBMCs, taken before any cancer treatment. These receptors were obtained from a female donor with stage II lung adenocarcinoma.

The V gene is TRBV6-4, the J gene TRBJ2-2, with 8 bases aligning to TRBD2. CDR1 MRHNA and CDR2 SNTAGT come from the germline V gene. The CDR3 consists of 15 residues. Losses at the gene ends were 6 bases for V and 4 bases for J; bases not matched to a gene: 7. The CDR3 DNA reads TGTGCCAGCAGAGATTCGGGGGGGACCACCGGGGAGCTGTTTTTT. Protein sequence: CASRDSGGTTGELFF.

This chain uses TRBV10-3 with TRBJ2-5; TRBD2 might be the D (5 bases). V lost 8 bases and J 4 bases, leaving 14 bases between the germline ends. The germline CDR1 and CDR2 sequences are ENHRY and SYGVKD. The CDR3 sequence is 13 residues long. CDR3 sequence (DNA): TGTGCCATCGCCAGGAGGCTACTAGAGACCCAGTACTTC. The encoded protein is CAIARRLLETQYF.

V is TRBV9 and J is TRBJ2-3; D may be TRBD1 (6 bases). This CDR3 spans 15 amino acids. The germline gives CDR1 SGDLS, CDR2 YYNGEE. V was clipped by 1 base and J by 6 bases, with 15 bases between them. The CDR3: CASSVRSGGPDTQYF. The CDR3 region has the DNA TGTGCCAGCAGCGTAAGAAGTGGGGGCCCCGATACGCAGTATTTT.

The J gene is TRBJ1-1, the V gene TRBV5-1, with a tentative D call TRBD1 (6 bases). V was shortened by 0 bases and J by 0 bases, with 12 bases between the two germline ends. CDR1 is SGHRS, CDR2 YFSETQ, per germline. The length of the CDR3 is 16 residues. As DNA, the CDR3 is TGCGCCAGCAGCTTGGATGCAGGGGCAATGAACACTGAAGCTTTCTTT. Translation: CASSLDAGAMNTEAFF.

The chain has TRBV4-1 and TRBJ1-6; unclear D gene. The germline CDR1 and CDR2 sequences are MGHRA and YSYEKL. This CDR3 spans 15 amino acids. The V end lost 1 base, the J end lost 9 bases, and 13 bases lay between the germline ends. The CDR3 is CASSQGYRDLSPLHF. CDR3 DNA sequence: TGCGCCAGCAGCCAAGGGTATCGAGACCTTTCACCCCTCCACTTT.

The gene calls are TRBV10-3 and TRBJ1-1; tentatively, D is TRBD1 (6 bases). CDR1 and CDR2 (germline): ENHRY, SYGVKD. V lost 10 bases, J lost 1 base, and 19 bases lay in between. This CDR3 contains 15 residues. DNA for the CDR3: TGTGCCACCCGAATCTCGAGACAGGCGAACACTGAAGCTTTCTTT. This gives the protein CATRISRQANTEAFF.

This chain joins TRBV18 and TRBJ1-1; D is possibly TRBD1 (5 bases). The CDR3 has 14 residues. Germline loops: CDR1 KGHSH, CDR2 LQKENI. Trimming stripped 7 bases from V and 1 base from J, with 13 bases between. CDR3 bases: TGTGCCAGCTTAGGGGATCTGCCGAACACTGAAGCTTTCTTT. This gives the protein CASLGDLPNTEAFF.

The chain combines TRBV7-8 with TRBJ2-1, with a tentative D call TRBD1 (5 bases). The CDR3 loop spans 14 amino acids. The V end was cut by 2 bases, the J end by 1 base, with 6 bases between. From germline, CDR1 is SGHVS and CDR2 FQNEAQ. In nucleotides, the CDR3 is TGTGCCAGCAGCTTAAGGGGTTCCTACAATGAGCAGTTCTTC. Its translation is CASSLRGSYNEQFF.

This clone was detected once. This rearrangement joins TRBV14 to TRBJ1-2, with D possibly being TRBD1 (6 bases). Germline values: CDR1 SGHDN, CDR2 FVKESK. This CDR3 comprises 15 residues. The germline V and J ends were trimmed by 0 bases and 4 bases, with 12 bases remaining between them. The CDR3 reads CASSQDSNRVYGYTF. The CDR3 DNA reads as TGTGCCAGCAGCCAAGACTCGAACAGGGTCTATGGCTACACCTTC.

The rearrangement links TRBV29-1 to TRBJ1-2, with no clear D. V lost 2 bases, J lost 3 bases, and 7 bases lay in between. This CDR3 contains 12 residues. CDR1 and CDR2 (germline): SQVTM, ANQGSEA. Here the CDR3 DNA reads TGCAGCGTTGAACAGGACGACTATGGCTACACCTTC. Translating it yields CSVEQDDYGYTF.

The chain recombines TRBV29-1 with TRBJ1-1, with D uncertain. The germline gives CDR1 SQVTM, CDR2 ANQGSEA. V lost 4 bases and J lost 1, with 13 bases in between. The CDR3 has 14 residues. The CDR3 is CSVAHAGRNTEAFF. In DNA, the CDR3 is TGCAGCGTTGCACACGCGGGTCGGAACACTGAAGCTTTCTTT.

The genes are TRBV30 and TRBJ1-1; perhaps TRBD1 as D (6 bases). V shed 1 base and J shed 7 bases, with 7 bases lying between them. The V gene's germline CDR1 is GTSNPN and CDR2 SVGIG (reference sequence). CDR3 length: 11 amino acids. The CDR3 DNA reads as TGTGCCTGGAGTGGCAGGGGTGAAGCTTTCTTT. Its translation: CAWSGRGEAFF.

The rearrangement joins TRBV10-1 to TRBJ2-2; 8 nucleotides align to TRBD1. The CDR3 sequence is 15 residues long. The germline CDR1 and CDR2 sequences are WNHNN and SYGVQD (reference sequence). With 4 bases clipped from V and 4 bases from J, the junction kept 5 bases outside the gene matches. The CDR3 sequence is CASSAGTGGTGELFF. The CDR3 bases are TGCGCCAGCAGTGCCGGGACAGGAGGCACCGGGGAGCTGTTTTTT.

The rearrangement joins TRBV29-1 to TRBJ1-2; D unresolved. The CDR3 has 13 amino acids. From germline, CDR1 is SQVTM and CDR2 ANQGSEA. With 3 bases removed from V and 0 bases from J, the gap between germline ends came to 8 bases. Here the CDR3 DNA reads TGCAGCGTTGAGGGATACTCTAACTATGGCTACACCTTC. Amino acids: CSVEGYSNYGYTF. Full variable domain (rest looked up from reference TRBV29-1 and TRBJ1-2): SAVISQKPSRDICQRGTSLTIQCQVDSQVTMMFWYRQQPGQSLTLIATANQGSEATYESGFVIDKFPISRPNLTFSTLTVSNMSPEDSSIYLCSVEGYSNYGYTFGSGTRLTVV.

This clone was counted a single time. CDR3 bases: TGTGCCAGCAGGCTCGGGACTAGCGGGGTTAATGAGCAGTTCTTC. Translating it yields CASRLGTSGVNEQFF. J is TRBJ2-1 and V is TRBV6-6, with 13 bases aligning to TRBD2. V lost 6 bases and J lost 7; bases outside the gene matches: 6. The CDR3 has 15 amino acids. Germline CDR1 reads MNHNY; CDR2 reads SVGAGI (reference sequence).

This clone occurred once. The CDR3 reads CASSSNWDRVSTDTQYF. The CDR3 DNA is TGTGCCAGCTCTTCCAATTGGGACAGGGTCAGCACAGATACGCAGTATTTT. The chain links TRBV18 to TRBJ2-3, with 9 bases that match TRBD1. V shed 6 bases, J shed 0 bases, and the junction held 10 bases outside the gene matches. The germline V gene has CDR1 KGHSH and CDR2 LQKENI. The CDR3 covers 17 residues. Supplemented by reference TRBV18 and TRBJ2-3, the full variable domain reads NAGVMQNPRHLVRRRGQEARLRCSPMKGHSHVYWYRQLPEEGLKFMVYLQKENIIDESGMPKERFSAEFPKEGPSILRIQQVVRGDSAAYFCASSSNWDRVSTDTQYFGPGTRLTVL.

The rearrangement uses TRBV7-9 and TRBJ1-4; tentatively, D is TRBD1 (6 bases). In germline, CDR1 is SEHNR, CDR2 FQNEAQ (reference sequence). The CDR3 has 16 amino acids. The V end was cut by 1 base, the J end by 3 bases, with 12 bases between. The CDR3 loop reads CASSLGNRDSNEKLFF. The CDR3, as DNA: TGTGCCAGCAGCTTAGGGAACAGGGACTCTAATGAAAAACTGTTTTTT.

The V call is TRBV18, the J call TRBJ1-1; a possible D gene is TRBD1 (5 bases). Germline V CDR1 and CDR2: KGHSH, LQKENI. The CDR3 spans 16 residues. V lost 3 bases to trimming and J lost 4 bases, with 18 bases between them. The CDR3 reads CASSPIIQGGGTEAFF. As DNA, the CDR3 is TGTGCCAGCTCACCGATAATTCAGGGAGGAGGCACTGAAGCTTTCTTT.

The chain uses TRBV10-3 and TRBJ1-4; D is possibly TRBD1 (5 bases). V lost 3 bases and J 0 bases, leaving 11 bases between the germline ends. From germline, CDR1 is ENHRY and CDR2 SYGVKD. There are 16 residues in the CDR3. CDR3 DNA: TGTGCCATCAGTGACAGGGAACTTTCAACTAATGAAAAACTGTTTTTT. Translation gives CAISDRELSTNEKLFF.

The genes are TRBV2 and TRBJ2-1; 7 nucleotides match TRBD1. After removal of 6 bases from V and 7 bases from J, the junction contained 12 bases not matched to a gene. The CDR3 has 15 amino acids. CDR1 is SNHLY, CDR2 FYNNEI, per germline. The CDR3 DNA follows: TGTGCCAGCAGAGCTGACAGGGCCCTATGGAATGAGCAGTTCTTC. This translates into CASRADRALWNEQFF.

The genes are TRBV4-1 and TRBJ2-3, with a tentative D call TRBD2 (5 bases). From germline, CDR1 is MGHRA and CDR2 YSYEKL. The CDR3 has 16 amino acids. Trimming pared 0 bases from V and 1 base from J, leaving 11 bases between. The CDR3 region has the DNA TGCGCCAGCAGCCAAGATCGGGGTAGCGGCACAGATACGCAGTATTTT. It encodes CASSQDRGSGTDTQYF.